Below are 9 T cell receptor beta chains sequenced from a single sample in a study of Graves' ophthalmopathy and Graves' hyperthyroidism. RNA transcripts were the template, and TCR beta CDR3 regions were amplified from them. The library came from an HTBI-primed first-round RT-PCR and a second-round multiplex PCR. Each CDR3 protein gets one entry after TCRdb re-called the multiplex PCR reads with MiXCR. The sample contains 360,000 or so distinct CDR3 sequences, about 17% of which appear only once. Sequenced sample: peripheral blood. Receptor source: a woman under 30 with Graves' ophthalmopathy.

The chain recombines TRBV6-2 or TRBV6-3 with TRBJ1-5, with a weak D call TRBD1 (5 bases). In germline, CDR1 is MNHEY, CDR2 SVGEGT. With 7 bases removed from V and 2 bases from J, the gap between germline ends came to 18 bases. This CDR3 has 16 amino acids. The CDR3 here is CASTLNPGIGNQPQHF. As DNA, the CDR3 is TGTGCCAGCACGTTAAACCCAGGGATAGGCAATCAGCCCCAGCATTTT.

This clonotype was seen ten or more times. V gene TRBV6-1 combines with J gene TRBJ1-1; D is perhaps TRBD1 (5 bases). Germline V gene data show CDR1 as MNHNS and CDR2 as SASEGT. The CDR3 covers 14 residues. V was trimmed by 6 bases and J by 1 base, leaving 12 bases between them. CDR3 nucleotide sequence: TGTGCCAGCAGCCCGCCCGGGGGGAACACTGAAGCTTTCTTT. This sequence encodes CASSPPGGNTEAFF.

V usage is TRBV6-1 and J usage is TRBJ2-2; TRBD2 matches 10 bases. Per the germline V gene, CDR1 is MNHNS and CDR2 is SASEGT. V was pared by 7 bases and J by 7 bases, with 6 bases of the junction left unmatched. The CDR3 totals 14 residues. The CDR3 loop is CASTNLAGDGELFF. Written as DNA, the CDR3 is TGTGCCAGCACCAATCTAGCGGGAGACGGGGAGCTGTTTTTT.

The sample holds many counts of this clonotype. The genes are TRBV27 and TRBJ2-6; TRBD2 matches 7 bases. This CDR3 comprises 16 residues. V shed 5 bases, J shed 6 bases, and the junction held 10 bases outside the gene matches. Germline V CDR1 and CDR2: MNHEY, SMNVEV (reference sequence). The CDR3 bases are TGTGCCAGCAGTACCCCAAGGGAGCGGGAGGCCAACGTCCTGACTTTC. This encodes CASSTPREREANVLTF.

This clonotype was recorded at least ten times. The chain has TRBV20-1 and TRBJ1-1; 8 nucleotides line up with TRBD1. The CDR3 runs 13 residues. The junction had 5 bases not matched to a gene; V was cut back by 5 bases and J by 3 bases. Germline V gene data show CDR1 as DFQATT and CDR2 as SNEGSKA (reference sequence). Here the CDR3 reads CSAQKDRDTEAFF. The CDR3, as DNA: TGCAGTGCTCAGAAGGACAGGGACACTGAAGCTTTCTTT.

This clonotype was seen ten or more times. The rearrangement links TRBV4-3 to TRBJ2-7; maybe TRBD2 (5 bases). Germline loops: CDR1 LGHNA, CDR2 YSLEER. This CDR3 has 14 residues. V lost 0 bases to trimming and J lost 3 bases, with 9 bases between them. The CDR3 sequence: CASSQDVEDYEQYF. CDR3 sequence (DNA): TGCGCCAGCAGCCAAGATGTGGAGGACTACGAGCAGTACTTC.

The chain combines TRBV12-3 or TRBV12-4 with TRBJ2-5, with 7 bases aligning to TRBD1. V trimming: 6 bases; J trimming: 4 bases; junction bases outside the gene matches: 11. The CDR3 is made up of 15 amino acids. The CDR3 bases are TGTGCCAGCAGCCATACCACACAGGGGATAGAGACCCAGTACTTC. The encoded protein is CASSHTTQGIETQYF.

This clonotype came up once. The chain recombines TRBV12-3 or TRBV12-4 with TRBJ2-6, with D possibly being TRBD1 (5 bases). CDR3 length: 16 residues. V lost 4 bases to trimming and J lost 4 bases, with 14 bases between them. The CDR3 nucleotides read TGTGCCAGCAGTTCCACGCAGGGTGCCGGGGCCAACGTCCTGACTTTC. Its protein is CASSSTQGAGANVLTF.

This clonotype was detected ten times or more. A much larger clone sits a single nucleotide away, making a read error possible. Here the CDR3 reads CVSSWTGAYEQYF. The CDR3 nucleotides read TGTGTCAGCAGCTGGACAGGGGCCTACGAGCAGTACTTC. The genes are TRBV6-2 or TRBV6-3 and TRBJ2-7; 9 nucleotides agree with TRBD1. Per the germline V gene, CDR1 is MNHEY and CDR2 is SVGEGT. This CDR3 is built from 13 residues.